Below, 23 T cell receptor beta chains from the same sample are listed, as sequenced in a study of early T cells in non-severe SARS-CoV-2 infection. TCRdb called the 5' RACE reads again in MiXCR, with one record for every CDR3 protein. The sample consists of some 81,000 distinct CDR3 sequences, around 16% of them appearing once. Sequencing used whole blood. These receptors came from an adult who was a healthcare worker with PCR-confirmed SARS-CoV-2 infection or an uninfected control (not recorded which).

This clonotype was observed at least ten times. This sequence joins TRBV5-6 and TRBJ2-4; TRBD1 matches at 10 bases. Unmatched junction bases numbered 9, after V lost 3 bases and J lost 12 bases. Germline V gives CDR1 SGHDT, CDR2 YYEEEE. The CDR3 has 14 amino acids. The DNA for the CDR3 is TGTGCCAGCAGCTATCCGGGACAGGGGAATCCTCAGTACTTC. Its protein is CASSYPGQGNPQYF.

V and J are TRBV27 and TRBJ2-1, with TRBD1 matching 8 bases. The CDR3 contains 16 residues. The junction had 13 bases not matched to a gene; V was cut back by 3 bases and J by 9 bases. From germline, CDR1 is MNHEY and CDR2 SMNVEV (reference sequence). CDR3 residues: CASSFGDFSGGAEQFF. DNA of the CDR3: TGTGCCAGCAGTTTTGGGGACTTTTCAGGGGGCGCTGAGCAGTTCTTC.

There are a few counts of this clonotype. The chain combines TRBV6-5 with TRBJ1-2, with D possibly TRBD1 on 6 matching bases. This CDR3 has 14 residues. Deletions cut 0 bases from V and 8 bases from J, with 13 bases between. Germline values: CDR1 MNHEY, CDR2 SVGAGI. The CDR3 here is CASSYSTGVDGYTF. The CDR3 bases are TGTGCCAGCAGTTACTCGACAGGAGTGGACGGCTACACCTTC.

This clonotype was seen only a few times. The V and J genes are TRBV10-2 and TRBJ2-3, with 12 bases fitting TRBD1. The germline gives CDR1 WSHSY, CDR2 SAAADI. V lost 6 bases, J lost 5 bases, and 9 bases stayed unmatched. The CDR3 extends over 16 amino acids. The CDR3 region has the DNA TGCGCCAGCAGCGTCCGGGGACAGGGGGCAGGAGATACGCAGTATTTT. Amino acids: CASSVRGQGAGDTQYF.

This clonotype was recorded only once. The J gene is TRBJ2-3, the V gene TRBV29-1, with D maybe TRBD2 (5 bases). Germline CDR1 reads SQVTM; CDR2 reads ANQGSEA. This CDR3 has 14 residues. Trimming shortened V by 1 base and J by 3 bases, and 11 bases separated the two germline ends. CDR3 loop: CSVEASPGTDTQYF. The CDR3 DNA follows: TGCAGCGTTGAAGCCAGCCCGGGGACAGATACGCAGTATTTT.

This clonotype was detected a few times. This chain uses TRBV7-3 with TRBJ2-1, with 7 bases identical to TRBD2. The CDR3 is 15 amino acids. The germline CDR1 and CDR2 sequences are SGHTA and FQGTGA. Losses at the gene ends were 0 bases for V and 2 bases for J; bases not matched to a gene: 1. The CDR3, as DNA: TGTGCCAGCAGCTTAACCGGGACTACCTACAATGAGCAGTTCTTC. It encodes CASSLTGTTYNEQFF.

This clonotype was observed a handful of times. The CDR3 nucleotides are TGCAGCGTCGCCAACTTGGGAAAAGAGACCCAGTACTTC. This codes for CSVANLGKETQYF. V is TRBV29-1 and J is TRBJ2-5; D remains ambiguous. Germline V CDR1 and CDR2: SQVTM, ANQGSEA. CDR3 length equals 13 residues. V was pared by 6 bases and J by 3 bases, with 14 bases between.

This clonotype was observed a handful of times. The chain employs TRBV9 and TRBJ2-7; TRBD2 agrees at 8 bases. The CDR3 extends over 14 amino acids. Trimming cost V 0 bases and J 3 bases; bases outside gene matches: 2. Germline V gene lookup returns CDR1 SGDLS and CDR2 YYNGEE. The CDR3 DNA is TGTGCCAGCAGCGTAGGGCTAGCGGGCTACGAGCAGTACTTC. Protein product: CASSVGLAGYEQYF.

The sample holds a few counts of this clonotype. The CDR3 DNA follows: TGTGCCAGCAGCTTAGCAGCAGTAGATTATGGCTACACCTTC. As protein: CASSLAAVDYGYTF. The chain recombines TRBV7-9 with TRBJ1-2; no reliable D call. CDR1 is SEHNR, CDR2 FQNEAQ, per germline (reference sequence). The CDR3 has 14 amino acids. The germline V and J ends were trimmed by 0 bases and 5 bases, with 10 bases remaining between them.

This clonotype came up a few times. The CDR3 coding sequence is TGTGCCAGTATTCCTCGGGGAGCCACAGATACGCAGTATTTT. Translated, it gives CASIPRGATDTQYF. The chain couples TRBV19 to TRBJ2-3; D possibly corresponds to TRBD2 (5 bases). Between the trimmed V and J ends, which lost 7 bases and 2 bases, there was a span of 13 bases. This CDR3 comprises 14 residues. Looked up from germline, CDR1 is LNHDA and CDR2 is SQIVND (reference sequence).

Here the CDR3 reads CASSYSSGLYNEQFF. CDR3 coding DNA: TGTGCCAGCAGTTACTCCAGCGGACTATACAATGAGCAGTTCTTC. The chain uses TRBV6-2 or TRBV6-3 and TRBJ2-1; tentative D call: TRBD2 (6 bases). Germline V CDR1 and CDR2: MNHEY, SVGEGT. This CDR3 has 15 residues. V lost 0 bases and J lost 4, with 10 bases in between.

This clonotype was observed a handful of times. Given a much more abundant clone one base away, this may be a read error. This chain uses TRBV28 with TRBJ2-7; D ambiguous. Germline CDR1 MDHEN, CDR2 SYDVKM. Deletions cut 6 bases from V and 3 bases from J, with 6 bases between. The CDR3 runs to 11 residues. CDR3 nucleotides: TGTGCCAGCAGCCAGAACTACGAGCAGTACTTC. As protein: CASSQNYEQYF.

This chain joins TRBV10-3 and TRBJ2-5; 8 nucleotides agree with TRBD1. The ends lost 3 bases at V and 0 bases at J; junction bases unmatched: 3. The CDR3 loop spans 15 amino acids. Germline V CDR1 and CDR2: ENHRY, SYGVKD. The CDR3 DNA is TGTGCCATCAGTGATGTGGGACAGGACCAAGAGACCCAGTACTTC. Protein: CAISDVGQDQETQYF.

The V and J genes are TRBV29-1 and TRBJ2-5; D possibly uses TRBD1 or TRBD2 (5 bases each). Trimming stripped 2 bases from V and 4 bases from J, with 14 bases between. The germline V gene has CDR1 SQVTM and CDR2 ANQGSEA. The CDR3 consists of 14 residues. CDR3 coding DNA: TGCAGCGTTGAACGAGGGGCAGGAGTAGAGACCCAGTACTTC. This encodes CSVERGAGVETQYF.

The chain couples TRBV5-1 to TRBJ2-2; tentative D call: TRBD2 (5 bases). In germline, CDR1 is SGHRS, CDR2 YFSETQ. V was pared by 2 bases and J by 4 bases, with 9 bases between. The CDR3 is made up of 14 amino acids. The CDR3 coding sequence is TGCGCCAGCAGCTTTGGGAGCGTCACCGGGGAGCTGTTTTTT. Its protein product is CASSFGSVTGELFF.

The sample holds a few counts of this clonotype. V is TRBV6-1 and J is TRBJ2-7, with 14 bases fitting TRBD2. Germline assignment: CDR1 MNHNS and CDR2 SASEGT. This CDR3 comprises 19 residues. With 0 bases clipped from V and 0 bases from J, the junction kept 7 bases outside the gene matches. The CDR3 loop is CASSEALYGLAGGSYEQYF. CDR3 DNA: TGTGCCAGCAGTGAAGCCCTATACGGACTAGCGGGGGGCTCCTACGAGCAGTACTTC.

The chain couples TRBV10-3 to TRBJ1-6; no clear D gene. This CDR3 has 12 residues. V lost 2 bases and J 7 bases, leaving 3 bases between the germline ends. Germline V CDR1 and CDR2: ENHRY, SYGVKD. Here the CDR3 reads CAISERNSPLHF. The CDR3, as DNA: TGTGCCATCAGTGAGAGGAATTCACCCCTCCACTTT.

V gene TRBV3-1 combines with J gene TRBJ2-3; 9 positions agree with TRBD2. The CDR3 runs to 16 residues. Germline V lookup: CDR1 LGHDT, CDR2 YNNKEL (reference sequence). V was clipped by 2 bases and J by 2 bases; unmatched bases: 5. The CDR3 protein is CASSQQAGGNTDTQYF. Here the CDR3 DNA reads TGTGCCAGCAGCCAACAAGCGGGGGGCAACACAGATACGCAGTATTTT.

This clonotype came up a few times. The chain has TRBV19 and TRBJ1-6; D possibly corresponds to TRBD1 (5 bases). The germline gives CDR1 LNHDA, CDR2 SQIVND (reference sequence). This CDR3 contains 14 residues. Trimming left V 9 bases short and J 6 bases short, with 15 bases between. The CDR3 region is CASQPGPINSPLHF. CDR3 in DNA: TGTGCCAGCCAACCGGGACCGATTAATTCACCCCTCCACTTT.

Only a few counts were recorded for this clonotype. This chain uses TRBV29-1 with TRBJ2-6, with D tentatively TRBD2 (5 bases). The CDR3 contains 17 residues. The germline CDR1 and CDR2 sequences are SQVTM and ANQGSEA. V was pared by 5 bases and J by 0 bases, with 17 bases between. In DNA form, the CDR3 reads TGCAGCGTTTCCGTGAGAGGGCTCAGCTCTGGGGCCAACGTCCTGACTTTC. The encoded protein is CSVSVRGLSSGANVLTF.

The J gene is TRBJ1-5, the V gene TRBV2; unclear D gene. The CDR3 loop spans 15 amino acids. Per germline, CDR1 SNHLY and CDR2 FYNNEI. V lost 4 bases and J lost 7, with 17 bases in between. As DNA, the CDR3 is TGTGCCAGCAGTGTTGGCAGACTCAGTCGACAGCCCCAGCATTTT. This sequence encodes CASSVGRLSRQPQHF.

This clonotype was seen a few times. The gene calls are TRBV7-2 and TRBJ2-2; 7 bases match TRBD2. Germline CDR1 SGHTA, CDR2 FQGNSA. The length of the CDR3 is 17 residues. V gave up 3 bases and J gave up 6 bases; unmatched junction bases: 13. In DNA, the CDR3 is TGTGCCAGCAGCTTTTCGCGGGGGTCCCTGGGCCCCGGGGAGCTGTTTTTT. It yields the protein CASSFSRGSLGPGELFF.

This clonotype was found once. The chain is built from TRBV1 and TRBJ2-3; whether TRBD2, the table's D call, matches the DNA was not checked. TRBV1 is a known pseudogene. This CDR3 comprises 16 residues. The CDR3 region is CASNQGTSGGADTQYF. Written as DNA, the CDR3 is TGCGCCAGCAACCAAGGAACTAGCGGGGGGGCAGATACGCAGTATTTT.